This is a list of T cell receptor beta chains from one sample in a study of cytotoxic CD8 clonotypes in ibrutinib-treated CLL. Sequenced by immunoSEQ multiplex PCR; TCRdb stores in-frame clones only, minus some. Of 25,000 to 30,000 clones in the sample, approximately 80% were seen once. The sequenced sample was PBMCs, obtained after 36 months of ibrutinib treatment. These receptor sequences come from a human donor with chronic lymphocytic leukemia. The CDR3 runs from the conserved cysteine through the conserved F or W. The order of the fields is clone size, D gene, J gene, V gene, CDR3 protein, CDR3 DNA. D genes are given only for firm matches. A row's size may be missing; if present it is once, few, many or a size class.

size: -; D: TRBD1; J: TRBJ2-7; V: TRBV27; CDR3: CASSLFPPGQPYSYEQYF; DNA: TGTGCCAGCAGTTTATTTCCTCCGGGACAGCCGTACTCCTACGAGCAGTACTTC
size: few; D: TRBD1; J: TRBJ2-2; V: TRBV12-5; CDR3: CASGLVGQGDLFF; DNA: TGTGCTAGTGGTTTGGTAGGGCAGGGGGATCTGTTTTTT
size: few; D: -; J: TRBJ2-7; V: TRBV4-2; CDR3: CASSQDEQLYEQYF; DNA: TGTGCCAGCAGCCAAGATGAACAGCTCTACGAGCAGTACTTC
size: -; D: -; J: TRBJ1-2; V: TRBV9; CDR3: CASSVTTGNYGYTF; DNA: TGTGCCAGCAGCGTAACGACAGGCAACTATGGCTACACCTTC
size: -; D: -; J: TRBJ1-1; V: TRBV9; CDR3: CASSVEPQRGSEAFF; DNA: TGTGCCAGCAGCGTAGAACCCCAGAGAGGATCTGAAGCTTTCTTT
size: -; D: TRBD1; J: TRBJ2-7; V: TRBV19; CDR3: CASSPDRGAYEQYF; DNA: TGTGCCAGTAGTCCTGACAGGGGTGCCTACGAGCAGTACTTC
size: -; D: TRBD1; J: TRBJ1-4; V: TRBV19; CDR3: CASSVQGATNEKLFF; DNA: TGTGCCAGTAGTGTCCAGGGGGCAACTAATGAAAAACTGTTTTTT
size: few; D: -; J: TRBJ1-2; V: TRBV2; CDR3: CASSEGNNYGYTF; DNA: TGTGCCAGCAGTGAAGGCAACAACTATGGCTACACCTTC
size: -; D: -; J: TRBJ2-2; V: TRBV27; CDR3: CASSSYREDTGELFF; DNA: TGTGCCAGCAGTTCCTACAGGGAGGATACCGGGGAGCTGTTTTTT
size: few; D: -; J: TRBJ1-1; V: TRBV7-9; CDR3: CASSDKTSGVTHTEAFF; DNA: TGTGCCAGCAGCGATAAAACGTCGGGGGTGACTCACACTGAAGCTTTCTTT
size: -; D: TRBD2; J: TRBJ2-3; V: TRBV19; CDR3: CASSIFLLAGGRADTQYF; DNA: TGTGCCAGTAGTATATTCCTCCTAGCGGGGGGTCGGGCAGATACGCAGTATTTT
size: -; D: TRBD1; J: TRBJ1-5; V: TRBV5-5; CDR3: CASSHRGSNQPQHF; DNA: TGTGCCAGCAGCCACAGGGGAAGCAATCAGCCCCAGCATTTT
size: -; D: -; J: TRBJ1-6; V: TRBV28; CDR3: CASSSGDSPLHF; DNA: TGTGCCAGCAGCTCCGGAGATTCACCCCTCCACTTT
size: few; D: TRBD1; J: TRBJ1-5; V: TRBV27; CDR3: CASSEGDSNQPQHF; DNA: TGTGCCAGCAGTGAAGGGGACAGTAATCAGCCCCAGCATTTT
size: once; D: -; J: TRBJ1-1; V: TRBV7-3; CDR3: CASSSDGNPNTEAFF; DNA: TGTGCCAGCAGCTCGGACGGGAACCCGAACACTGAAGCTTTCTTT
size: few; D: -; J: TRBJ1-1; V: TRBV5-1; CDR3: CASSCPVGRECAEAFF; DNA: TGCGCCAGCAGCTGCCCGGTGGGGAGGGAGTGCGCTGAAGCTTTCTTT
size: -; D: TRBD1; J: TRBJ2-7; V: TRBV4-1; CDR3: CASSRDRTYEQYF; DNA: TGCGCCAGCAGTCGGGACAGGACCTACGAGCAGTACTTC
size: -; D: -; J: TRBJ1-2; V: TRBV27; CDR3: CASSPRTWYGYTF; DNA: TGTGCCAGCAGTCCCAGGACCTGGTATGGCTACACCTTC
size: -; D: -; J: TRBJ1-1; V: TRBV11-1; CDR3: CASSRRTNTEAFF; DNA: TGTGCCAGCAGCCGACGGACGAACACTGAAGCTTTCTTT
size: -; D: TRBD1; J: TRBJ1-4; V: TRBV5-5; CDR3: CASSLGTGLQKLFF; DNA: TGTGCCAGCAGCTTAGGGACAGGGCTACAGAAACTGTTTTTT
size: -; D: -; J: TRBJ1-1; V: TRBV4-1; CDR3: CASSQAGTPPAFF; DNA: TGCGCCAGCAGCCAAGCAGGGACCCCTCCTGCTTTCTTT
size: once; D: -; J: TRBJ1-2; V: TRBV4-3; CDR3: CASSQDFGQGGYGYTF; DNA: TGCGCCAGCAGCCAAGATTTTGGTCAGGGAGGCTATGGCTACACCTTC
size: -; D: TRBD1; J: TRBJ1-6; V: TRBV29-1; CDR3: CSVGTGLNSPLHF; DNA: TGCAGCGTTGGGACAGGGCTAAATTCACCCCTCCACTTT
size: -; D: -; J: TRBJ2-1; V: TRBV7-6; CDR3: CASSPDSYNEQFF; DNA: TGTGCCAGCAGCCCGGACAGCTACAATGAGCAGTTCTTC
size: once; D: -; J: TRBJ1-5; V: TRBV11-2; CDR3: CASSFDTNSNQPQHF; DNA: TGTGCCAGCAGCTTCGACACCAATAGCAATCAGCCCCAGCATTTT
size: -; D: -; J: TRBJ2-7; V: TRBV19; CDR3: CASSHRESYEQYF; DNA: TGTGCCAGTAGTCACCGGGAATCCTACGAGCAGTACTTC
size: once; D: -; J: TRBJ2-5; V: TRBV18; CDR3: CASSPAAVQETQYF; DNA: TGTGCCAGCTCACCGGCGGCAGTCCAAGAGACCCAGTACTTC
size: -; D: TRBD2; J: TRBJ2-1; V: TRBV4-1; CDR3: CASSPQQRGDEQFF; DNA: TGCGCCAGCAGCCCTCAGCAGCGGGGTGATGAGCAGTTCTTC
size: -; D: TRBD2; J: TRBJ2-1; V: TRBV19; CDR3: CASRDLAALNNEQFF; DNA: TGTGCCAGTAGGGATCTAGCGGCCCTTAACAATGAGCAGTTCTTC
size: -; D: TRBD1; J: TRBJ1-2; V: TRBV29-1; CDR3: CSVPSGGDYGYTF; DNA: TGCAGCGTACCCTCAGGGGGCGACTATGGCTACACCTTC
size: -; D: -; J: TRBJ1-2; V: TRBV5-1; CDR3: CASSLDGGWGYTF; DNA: TGCGCCAGCAGCTTGGATGGAGGGTGGGGCTACACCTTC
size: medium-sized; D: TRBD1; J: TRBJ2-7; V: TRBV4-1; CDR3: CASSQEGTVAYEQYF; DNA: TGCGCCAGCAGCCAAGAAGGGACAGTGGCCTACGAGCAGTACTTC
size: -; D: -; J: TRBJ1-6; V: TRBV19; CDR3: CASSIGWANSPLHF; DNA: TGTGCCAGTAGTATTGGCTGGGCGAATTCACCCCTCCACTTT
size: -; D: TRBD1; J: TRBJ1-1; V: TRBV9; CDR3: CASSATDRTSLNTEAFF; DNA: TGTGCCAGCTCGGCTACGGACAGGACCTCGTTGAACACTGAAGCTTTCTTT
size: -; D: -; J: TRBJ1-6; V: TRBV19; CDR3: CASSIGGLPGNSPLHF; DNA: TGTGCCAGTAGTATCGGAGGACTCCCGGGGAATTCACCCCTCCACTTT
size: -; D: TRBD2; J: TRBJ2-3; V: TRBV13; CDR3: CASSPRTSGGPDTQYF; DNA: TGTGCCAGCAGCCCCAGGACTAGCGGGGGACCGGATACGCAGTATTTT
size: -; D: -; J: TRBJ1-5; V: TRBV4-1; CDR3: CASSQDHSHSNQPQHF; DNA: TGCGCCAGCAGCCAAGATCACAGCCATAGCAATCAGCCCCAGCATTTT
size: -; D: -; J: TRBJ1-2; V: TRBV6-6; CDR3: CASSYPGVEGYTF; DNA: TGTGCCAGCAGTTACCCGGGGGTTGAAGGCTACACCTTC
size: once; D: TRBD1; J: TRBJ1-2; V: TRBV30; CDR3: CAWSGYRGGYTF; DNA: TGTGCCTGGAGTGGCTACAGGGGTGGCTACACCTTC
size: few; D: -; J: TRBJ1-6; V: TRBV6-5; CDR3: CASSYRDDVISLHF; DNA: TGTGCCAGCAGTTACCGGGACGACGTTATATCCCTCCACTTT
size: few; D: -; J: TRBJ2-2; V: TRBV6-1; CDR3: CASHPMGTGELFF; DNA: TGTGCCAGCCACCCAATGGGCACCGGGGAGCTGTTTTTT
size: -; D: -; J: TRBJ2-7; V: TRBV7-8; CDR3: CASSSAGAGAYEQYF; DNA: TGTGCCAGCAGCTCCGCAGGGGCTGGAGCCTACGAGCAGTACTTC
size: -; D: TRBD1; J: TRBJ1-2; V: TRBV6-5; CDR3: CASSWGLGQEGYGYTF; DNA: TGTGCCAGCAGTTGGGGTCTCGGACAGGAGGGCTATGGCTACACCTTC
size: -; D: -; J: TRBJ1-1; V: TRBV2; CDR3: CASSEGSLNTEAFF; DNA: TGTGCCAGCAGTGAAGGAAGCCTGAACACTGAAGCTTTCTTT
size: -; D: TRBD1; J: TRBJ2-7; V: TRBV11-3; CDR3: CASSFYRDRRQEQYF; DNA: TGTGCCAGCAGCTTCTACCGGGACAGGCGGCAGGAGCAGTACTTC
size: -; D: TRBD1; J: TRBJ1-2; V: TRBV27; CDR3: CASSQDPGQEDGYTF; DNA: TGTGCCAGCAGTCAAGATCCGGGACAGGAGGATGGCTACACCTTC
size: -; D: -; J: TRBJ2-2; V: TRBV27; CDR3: CASSLSPTTGELFF; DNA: TGTGCCAGCAGTTTATCCCCCACCACCGGGGAGCTGTTTTTT
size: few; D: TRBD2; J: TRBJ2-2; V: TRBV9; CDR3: CASSVLSGGATGELFF; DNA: TGTGCCAGCAGCGTCCTCAGCGGGGGGGCCACCGGGGAGCTGTTTTTT
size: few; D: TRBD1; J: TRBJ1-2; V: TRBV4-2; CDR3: CASSQEGTAYYGYTF; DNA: TGTGCCAGCAGCCAAGAGGGGACAGCCTACTATGGCTACACCTTC
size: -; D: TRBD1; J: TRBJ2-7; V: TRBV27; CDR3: CASSFYGTGGSEQYF; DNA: TGTGCCAGCAGTTTTTATGGGACAGGGGGCTCCGAGCAGTACTTC
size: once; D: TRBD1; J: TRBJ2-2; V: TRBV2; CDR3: CASTRQGGNGELFF; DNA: TGTGCCAGCACCAGACAGGGGGGGAACGGGGAGCTGTTTTTT
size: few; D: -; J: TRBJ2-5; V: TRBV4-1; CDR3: CASSRGGQETQYF; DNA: TGCGCCAGCAGCCGAGGGGGTCAAGAGACCCAGTACTTC
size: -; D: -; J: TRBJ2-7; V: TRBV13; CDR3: CASSSGDSGYEQYF; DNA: TGTGCCAGCAGCTCCGGGGACAGCGGGTACGAGCAGTACTTC
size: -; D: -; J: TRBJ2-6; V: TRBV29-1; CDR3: CSVELGNSGANVLTF; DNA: TGCAGCGTTGAGTTAGGGAACTCTGGGGCCAACGTCCTGACTTTC